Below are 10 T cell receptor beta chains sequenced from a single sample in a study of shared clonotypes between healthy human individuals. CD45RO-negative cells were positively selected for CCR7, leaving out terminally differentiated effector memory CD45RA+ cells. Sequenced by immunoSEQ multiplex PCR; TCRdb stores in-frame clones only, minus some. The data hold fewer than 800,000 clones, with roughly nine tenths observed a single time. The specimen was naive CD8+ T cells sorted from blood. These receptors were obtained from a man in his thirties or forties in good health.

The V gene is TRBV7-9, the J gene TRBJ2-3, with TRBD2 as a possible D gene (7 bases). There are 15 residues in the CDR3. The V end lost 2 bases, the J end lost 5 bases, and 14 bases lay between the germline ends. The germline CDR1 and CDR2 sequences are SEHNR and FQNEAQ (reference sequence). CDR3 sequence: CASSLRQGGGDTQYF. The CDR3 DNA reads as TGTGCCAGCAGCTTACGGCAGGGAGGGGGAGATACGCAGTATTTT. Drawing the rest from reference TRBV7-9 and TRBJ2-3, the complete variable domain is DTGVSQNPRHKITKRGQNVTFRCDPISEHNRLYWYRQTLGQGPEFLTYFQNEAQLEKSRLLSDRFSAERPKGSFSTLEIQRTEQGDSAMYLCASSLRQGGGDTQYFGPGTRLTVL.

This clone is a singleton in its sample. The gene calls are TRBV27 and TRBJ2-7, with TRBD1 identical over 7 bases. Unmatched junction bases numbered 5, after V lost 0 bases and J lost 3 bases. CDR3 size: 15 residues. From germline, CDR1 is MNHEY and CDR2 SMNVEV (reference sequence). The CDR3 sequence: CASSLSGQQDYEQYF. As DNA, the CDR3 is TGTGCCAGCAGTTTATCGGGACAGCAAGACTACGAGCAGTACTTC.

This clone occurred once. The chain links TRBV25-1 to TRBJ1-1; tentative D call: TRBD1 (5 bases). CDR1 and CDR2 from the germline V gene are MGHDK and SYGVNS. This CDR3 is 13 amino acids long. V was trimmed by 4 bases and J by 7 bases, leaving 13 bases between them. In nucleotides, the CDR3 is TGTGCCAGCAGTGCCCAGGGCGGCCTTGAAGCTTTCTTT. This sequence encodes CASSAQGGLEAFF.

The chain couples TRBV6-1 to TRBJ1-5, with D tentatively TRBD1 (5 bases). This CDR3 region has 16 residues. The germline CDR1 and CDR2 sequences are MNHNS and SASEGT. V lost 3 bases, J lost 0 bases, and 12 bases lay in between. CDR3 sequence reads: CASSDFGADSNQPQHF. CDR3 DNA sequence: TGTGCCAGCAGTGATTTCGGGGCAGATAGCAATCAGCCCCAGCATTTT.

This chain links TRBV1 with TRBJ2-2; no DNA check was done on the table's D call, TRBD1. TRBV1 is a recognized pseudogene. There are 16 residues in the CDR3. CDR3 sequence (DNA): TGCACCAGCAGCCCCCCTTCAGGGATGGACACCGGGGAGCTGTTTTTT. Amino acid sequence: CTSSPPSGMDTGELFF.

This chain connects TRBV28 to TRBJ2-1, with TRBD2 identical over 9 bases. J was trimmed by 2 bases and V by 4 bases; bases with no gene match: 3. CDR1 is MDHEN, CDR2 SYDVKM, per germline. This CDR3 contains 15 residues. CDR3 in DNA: TGTGCCAGCAGTTGGACTAGCGCAGCCTACAATGAGCAGTTCTTC. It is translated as CASSWTSAAYNEQFF.

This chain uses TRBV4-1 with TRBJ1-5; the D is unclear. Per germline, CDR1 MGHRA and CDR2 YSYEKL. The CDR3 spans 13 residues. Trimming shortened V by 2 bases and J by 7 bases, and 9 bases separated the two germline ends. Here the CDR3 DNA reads TGCGCCAGCAGCCAAACCCTATCCCAGCCCCAGCATTTT. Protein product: CASSQTLSQPQHF.

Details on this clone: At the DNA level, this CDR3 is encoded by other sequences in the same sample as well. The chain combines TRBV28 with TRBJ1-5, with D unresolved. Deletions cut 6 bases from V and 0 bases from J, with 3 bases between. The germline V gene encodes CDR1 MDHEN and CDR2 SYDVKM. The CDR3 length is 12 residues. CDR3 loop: CASRGSNQPQHF. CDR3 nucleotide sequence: TGTGCCAGCAGGGGTAGCAATCAGCCCCAGCATTTT.

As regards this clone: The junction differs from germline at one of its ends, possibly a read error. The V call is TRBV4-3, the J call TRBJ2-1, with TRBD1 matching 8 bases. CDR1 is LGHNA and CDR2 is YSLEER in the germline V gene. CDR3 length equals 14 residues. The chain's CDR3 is CASSQDRGRNEQFF. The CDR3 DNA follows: TGCGCCAGCAGTCAAGACAGGGGACGCAATGAGCAGTTCTTC.

CDR3 DNA sequence: TGTGCCAGCAGCCCACGGGACTCTAGCTCTGGAAACACCATATATTTT. It is translated as CASSPRDSSSGNTIYF. This chain links TRBV7-9 with TRBJ1-3, with D maybe TRBD1 (5 bases). The germline V and J ends were trimmed by 5 bases and 0 bases, with 14 bases remaining between them. CDR3 length equals 16 residues. Germline assignment: CDR1 SEHNR and CDR2 FQNEAQ (reference sequence).